This T cell receptor (beta chain) emerged from a study of identical twins. Germline V CDR1 and CDR2: MNHEY, SVGAGI. The CDR3 has 14 residues. Trimming removed 4 bases at V and 2 bases at J, with 9 bases between. Using its own MiXCR run on the 5' RACE reads, TCRdb lists one record per CDR3 protein. The sample carries 700,000 or so distinct CDR3 sequences, over 8.5% recorded once. This clonotype was found many times. Its antigen is as yet unknown. Healthy Caucasians were all of the donors. Study outcomes and limitations: Within beta out-of-frame sequences, the excess sharing observed between twins was weaker.

These records were also assigned to another study, of yellow fever vaccine responses in identical twins.

This clonotype was sampled from a woman aged 18-35 years in good health. Sequencing was carried out using PBMCs. The chain couples TRBV6-5 to TRBJ1-3, with D tentatively TRBD1 (5 bases). The CDR3: CASSSDMTGNTIYF. Written as DNA, the CDR3 is TGTGCCAGCAGTTCGGACATGACTGGAAACACCATATATTTT.